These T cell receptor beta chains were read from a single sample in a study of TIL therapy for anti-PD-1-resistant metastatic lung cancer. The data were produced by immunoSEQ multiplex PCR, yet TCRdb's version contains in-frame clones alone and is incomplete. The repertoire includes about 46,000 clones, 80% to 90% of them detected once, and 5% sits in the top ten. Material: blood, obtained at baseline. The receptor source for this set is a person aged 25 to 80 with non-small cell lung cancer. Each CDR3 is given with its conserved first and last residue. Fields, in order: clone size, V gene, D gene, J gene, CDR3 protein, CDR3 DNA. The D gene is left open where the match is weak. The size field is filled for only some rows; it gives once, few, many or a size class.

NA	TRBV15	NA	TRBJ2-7	CATSSGYSTYEQYF	TGTGCCACCAGCAGCGGGTACTCGACCTACGAGCAGTACTTC
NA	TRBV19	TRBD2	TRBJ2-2	CASTEALAATGELFF	TGTGCCAGTACCGAGGCACTAGCGGCCACCGGGGAGCTGTTTTTT
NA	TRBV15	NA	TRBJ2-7	CATSRGMGGGAYEQYF	TGTGCCACCAGCAGAGGGATGGGGGGAGGTGCCTACGAGCAGTACTTC
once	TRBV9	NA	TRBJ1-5	CASSVDERGQPQHF	TGTGCCAGCAGCGTAGACGAGCGAGGTCAGCCCCAGCATTTT
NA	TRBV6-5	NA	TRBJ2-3	CASSYARAGVTDTQYF	TGTGCCAGCAGTTATGCCAGGGCAGGGGTCACAGATACGCAGTATTTT
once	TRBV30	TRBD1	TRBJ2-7	CAWSVVQGAREQYF	TGTGCCTGGAGTGTAGTACAGGGGGCGCGCGAGCAGTACTTC
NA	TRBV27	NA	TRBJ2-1	CASGPGPGHEQFF	TGTGCCAGCGGTCCGGGCCCAGGGCATGAGCAGTTCTTC
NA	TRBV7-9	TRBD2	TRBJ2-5	CASSLLAGRPQYF	TGTGCCAGCAGCTTACTAGCGGGGAGACCCCAGTACTTC
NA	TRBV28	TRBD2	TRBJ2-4	CASSELGLAGLAKNIQYF	TGTGCCAGCAGCGAACTCGGATTAGCGGGATTAGCCAAAAACATTCAGTACTTC
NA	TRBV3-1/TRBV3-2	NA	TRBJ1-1	CASSQGWDNTEAFF	TGTGCCAGCAGCCAAGGCTGGGATAACACTGAAGCTTTCTTT